These 14 T cell receptor beta chains were all obtained from the same sample, sequenced in a study of metastatic and nonmetastatic thyroid tumors. Nobody among the patients had been given any treatment before thyroid surgery. With MiXCR, TCRdb called clones anew from the PCR reads. This table holds about 18,000 clones, 34% found once. Sequenced material: tumor tissue. These receptors were taken from a male donor with papillary thyroid cancer or a benign thyroid nodule (not recorded which). Some clones in this sample may be carry-over from other donors' samples.

By frequency in the sample, this clone is medium-sized. The chain carries TRBV6-1 and TRBJ1-5, with D possibly being TRBD1 (5 bases). The V end lost 6 bases, the J end lost 5 bases, and 17 bases lay between the germline ends. This CDR3 has 15 residues. Germline values: CDR1 MNHNS, CDR2 SASEGT. The CDR3 DNA reads TGTGCCAGCAGCACCCTCCCGGGACTCCATCAGCCCCAGCATTTT. This translates into CASSTLPGLHQPQHF.

This clone is medium-sized by share. This chain joins TRBV5-1 and TRBJ2-1; D gene ambiguous. Germline values: CDR1 SGHRS, CDR2 YFSETQ. This CDR3 is built from 12 residues. Trimming cost V 5 bases and J 6 bases, with 9 bases left between them. The CDR3 region has the DNA TGCGCCAGCAGAAGGGCCATCAATGAGCAGTTCTTC. Residues: CASRRAINEQFF.

The chain couples TRBV24-1 to TRBJ2-1; unclear D gene. Germline CDR1 and CDR2: KGHDR and SFDVKD. V lost 8 bases to trimming and J lost 10 bases, with 14 bases between them. The CDR3 is 12 amino acids. CDR3 loop: CATKEYHAEQFF. The CDR3 bases are TGTGCCACCAAGGAATACCATGCGGAGCAGTTCTTC.

Turning to this clone: The junction departs from germline at one end; a sequencing error may be responsible. The chain recombines TRBV29-1 with TRBJ1-1; TRBD1 might be the D (6 bases). This CDR3 is 13 amino acids long. Germline V lookup: CDR1 SQVTM, CDR2 ANQGSEA. CDR3 in amino acids: CSVEGTANTGALF. The CDR3 DNA reads as TGCAGCGTTGAAGGGACAGCTAACACTGGAGCTCTCTTT.

This clone was picked up many times. V gene TRBV7-2 combines with J gene TRBJ2-1, with 7 bases aligning to TRBD1. This CDR3 contains 14 residues. V lost 4 bases to trimming and J lost 4 bases; unmatched junction nucleotides: 4. CDR1 is SGHTA, CDR2 FQGNSA, per germline. CDR3 in amino acids: CASSYPGQYNEQFF. The CDR3 region has the DNA TGTGCCAGCAGCTACCCGGGACAGTACAATGAGCAGTTCTTC. Full variable domain (outside the CDR3, taken from reference TRBV7-2 and TRBJ2-1): GAGVSQSPSNKVTEKGKDVELRCDPISGHTALYWYRQSLGQGLEFLIYFQGNSAPDKSGLPSDRFSAERTGGSVSTLTIQRTQQEDSAVYLCASSYPGQYNEQFFGPGTRLTVL.

The chain recombines TRBV28 with TRBJ2-5, with D possibly TRBD2 on 6 matching bases. V was pared by 10 bases and J by 3 bases, with 21 bases between. There are 15 residues in the CDR3. Germline V gives CDR1 MDHEN, CDR2 SYDVKM. The chain's CDR3 is CAISYPSPGEETQYF. The CDR3 nucleotides are TGTGCCATCAGCTACCCATCCCCGGGAGAAGAGACCCAGTACTTC.

The rearrangement links TRBV10-1 to TRBJ2-7; D gene uncertain. V was trimmed by 1 base and J by 10 bases, leaving 14 bases between them. The CDR3 extends over 13 amino acids. The germline CDR1 and CDR2 sequences are WNHNN and SYGVQD (reference sequence). CDR3 nucleotide sequence: TGCGCCAGCAGTGAGTTAGGAAGGCGGTATCAGTACTTC. This codes for CASSELGRRYQYF.

Judged by abundance, this clone is medium-sized. This rearrangement joins TRBV2 to TRBJ1-2; TRBD1 aligns across 8 bases. This CDR3 region has 13 residues. After removal of 4 bases from V and 7 bases from J, the junction contained 5 bases not matched to a gene. The germline V gene has CDR1 SNHLY and CDR2 FYNNEI. The CDR3 reads CASSVQGAGGYTF. The CDR3 DNA follows: TGTGCCAGCAGTGTGCAGGGGGCGGGTGGCTACACCTTC.

This clone was recorded at least ten times. This chain's CDR3 is CASSLGLAPTEAFF. The CDR3 DNA reads TGTGCCAGCAGCCTGGGGCTGGCCCCCACTGAAGCTTTCTTT. The V gene is TRBV3-1, the J gene TRBJ1-1, with a tentative D call TRBD1 (5 bases). The CDR3 contains 14 residues. Trimming shortened V by 4 bases and J by 4 bases, and 13 bases separated the two germline ends. Germline lookup yields CDR1 LGHDT and CDR2 YNNKEL (reference sequence).

The sample holds a few counts of this clone. The rearrangement joins TRBV15 to TRBJ2-7, with 7 bases fitting TRBD1. The germline V gene encodes CDR1 LNHNV and CDR2 YYDKDF (reference sequence). V lost 1 base to trimming and J lost 3 bases; unmatched junction nucleotides: 3. CDR3 length equals 14 residues. CDR3 protein: CATSRGTGYYEQYF. In DNA, the CDR3 is TGTGCCACCAGCAGAGGGACAGGTTACTACGAGCAGTACTTC. Full variable domain (rest looked up from reference TRBV15 and TRBJ2-7): DAMVIQNPRYQVTQFGKPVTLSCSQTLNHNVMYWYQQKSSQAPKLLFHYYDKDFNNEADTPDNFQSRRPNTSFCFLDIRSPGLGDTAMYLCATSRGTGYYEQYFGPGTRLTVT.

The V and J genes are TRBV20-1 and TRBJ2-2; weak D call: TRBD2 (6 bases). CDR1 DFQATT and CDR2 SNEGSKA come from the germline V gene (reference sequence). This CDR3 spans 13 amino acids. Trimming cost V 5 bases and J 6 bases, with 13 bases left between them. CDR3: CSAFLSSAGELFF. The CDR3 nucleotides are TGCAGTGCTTTCCTCTCTAGCGCCGGGGAGCTGTTTTTT.

J is TRBJ2-3 and V is TRBV28, with a weak D call TRBD1 (5 bases). The CDR3 is 13 residues long. Trimming removed 3 bases at V and 3 bases at J, with 7 bases between. Germline loops: CDR1 MDHEN, CDR2 SYDVKM. This CDR3 reads CASSLQGTDTQYF. As DNA, the CDR3 is TGTGCCAGCAGTTTGCAGGGTACAGATACGCAGTATTTT.

This clone was recorded many times. The chain uses TRBV20-1 and TRBJ2-2; D not resolved. The V gene lost 0 bases and the J gene lost 3 bases, with 11 bases spanning the gap. The CDR3 runs to 15 residues. The germline CDR1 and CDR2 sequences are DFQATT and SNEGSKA (reference sequence). The CDR3 DNA sequence: TGCAGTGCTAGAGATCCAACGAGCGACACCGGGGAGCTGTTTTTT. The encoded protein is CSARDPTSDTGELFF.

This clone was counted a few times. The V call is TRBV2, the J call TRBJ1-5; 7 bases match TRBD1. The germline CDR1 and CDR2 sequences are SNHLY and FYNNEI. The CDR3 extends over 13 amino acids. The J segment lost 2 bases and the V segment lost 10 bases, leaving 5 bases of the junction unmatched. For the CDR3, the DNA is TGTGCCATACAGGGGAACGGCAATCAGCCCCAGCATTTT. Encoded protein: CAIQGNGNQPQHF.